The text below deals with one T cell receptor beta chain. Its antigen is currently unknown. These data are taken from a study of T cells after yellow fever vaccination. Universal primer sites and UMIs were introduced during 5'RACE template-switching synthesis of TCR cDNA. TCRdb fed the 5' RACE reads into MiXCR, producing one record per CDR3 protein. The data hold hundreds of thousands of distinct CDR3 sequences, with roughly 13% observed a single time. The study's findings and limits: Abundant clonotypes from the bulk population could get into FACS-sorted repertoires as contaminants. The study re-detected most primary-vaccination clones after the booster (approximately 97% CD4, around 89% CD8). Overlap between CD4 and CD8 compartments was detected for a small share of clonotypes.

The CDR3 covers 14 residues. Germline V gene lookup returns CDR1 SNHLY and CDR2 FYNNEI. Trimming took 8 bases from V and 6 from J, leaving 18 bases between them. The source is a man aged 30-40 years who received the YFV17D yellow fever vaccine. The specimen comprised PBMCs, sampled on the day of the yellow fever booster vaccination. V and J are TRBV2 and TRBJ2-3; maybe TRBD1 (5 bases). DNA of the CDR3: TGTGCCAGCGGGTTGGGGCTAAGCAGGGATACGCAGTATTTT. Its protein is CASGLGLSRDTQYF.